The 17 T cell receptor beta chains given below trace back to one sample, sequenced in a study of blood T cell repertoires in COVID-19. Profiled with immunoSEQ multiplex PCR; TCRdb holds only in-frame clones, not every one. The data contain roughly 400,000 clones, over 75% of them seen just once; the ten biggest clones take up 1.4% to 1.5%. The specimen sequenced was PBMCs or T cells enriched from blood (not recorded which). These receptors came from a woman under 30 who had been exposed to COVID-19.

This chain links TRBV2 with TRBJ1-2; D is perhaps TRBD1 (6 bases). The V end was cut by 7 bases, the J end by 7 bases, with 28 bases between. The length of the CDR3 is 17 residues. In germline, CDR1 is SNHLY, CDR2 FYNNEI. The CDR3 spells CASKEGFVRVQGSGYTF. The CDR3 nucleotides read TGTGCCAGCAAAGAGGGATTCGTCCGAGTACAGGGTAGTGGCTACACCTTC.

This chain uses TRBV6-5 with TRBJ2-7; D remains unclear. V was cut by 2 bases and J by 4 bases, with 12 bases left in between. Germline CDR1 MNHEY, CDR2 SVGAGI. The CDR3 covers 14 residues. In nucleotides, the CDR3 is TGTGCCAGCAGTTACAACTATTTATTGTACGAGCAGTACTTC. It translates to CASSYNYLLYEQYF.

The chain recombines TRBV13 with TRBJ2-7; D perhaps matches TRBD2 (5 bases). This CDR3 is 13 amino acids long. The V end lost 5 bases, the J end lost 0 bases, and 8 bases lay between the germline ends. Germline lookup yields CDR1 PRHDT and CDR2 FYEKMQ (reference sequence). The DNA of the CDR3 is TGTGCCAGCAGCCCTCTAGCCTCCTACGAGCAGTACTTC. Protein: CASSPLASYEQYF.

The genes are TRBV27 and TRBJ2-1; TRBD2 matches 7 bases. CDR3 length: 16 amino acids. Germline V gene lookup returns CDR1 MNHEY and CDR2 SMNVEV (reference sequence). V was pared by 4 bases and J by 0 bases, with 6 bases of the junction left unmatched. Here the CDR3 reads CASSSSSGVSYNEQFF. In nucleotides, the CDR3 is TGTGCCAGCAGTTCCTCTAGCGGTGTCTCCTACAATGAGCAGTTCTTC.

This clone was seen a handful of times. The CDR3 DNA sequence: TGCGCCAGCAGGAGTAGCGGGAGCTACGAGCAGTACTTC. It yields the protein CASRSSGSYEQYF. The gene calls are TRBV10-1 and TRBJ2-7; 9 bases line up with TRBD2. CDR1 and CDR2 from the germline V gene are WNHNN and SYGVQD (reference sequence). The V gene end was trimmed by 6 bases and the J gene end by 3 bases; junction bases not matched to a gene: 3. This CDR3 has 13 amino acids.

The chain is built from TRBV24-1 and TRBJ2-2; 7 nucleotides agree with TRBD1. Germline V gene sequence: CDR1 KGHDR, CDR2 SFDVKD. V was clipped by 4 bases and J by 7 bases; unmatched bases: 11. This CDR3 region has 16 residues. The CDR3 DNA reads TGTGCCACCAGTGAAGCAACAGGGGCCTATAGCGGGGAGCTGTTTTTT. Translating gives CATSEATGAYSGELFF.

The rearrangement links TRBV10-1 to TRBJ2-2, with D possibly being TRBD1 (5 bases). In germline, CDR1 is WNHNN, CDR2 SYGVQD (reference sequence). This CDR3 spans 14 amino acids. Trimming took 9 bases from V and 0 from J, leaving 11 bases between them. The DNA of the CDR3 is TGCGCCAGGACCACAGGAGCGAACACCGGGGAGCTGTTTTTT. As protein: CARTTGANTGELFF.

This rearrangement joins TRBV28 to TRBJ1-5; 9 bases are shared with TRBD1. Germline loops: CDR1 MDHEN, CDR2 SYDVKM. The CDR3 has 17 residues. J gave up 3 bases and V 5 bases, and 11 bases lay outside the gene matches. In DNA form, the CDR3 reads TGTGCCAGCAGTCTACCCGGCGGACAGGGGTTCAATCAGCCCCAGCATTTT. This encodes CASSLPGGQGFNQPQHF.

The rearrangement links TRBV5-1 to TRBJ1-6; D remains unclear. The CDR3 totals 13 residues. Germline values: CDR1 SGHRS, CDR2 YFSETQ. Trimming removed 5 bases from V and 7 bases from J, with 10 bases in between. The CDR3 DNA reads TGCGCCAGCAGTCCCCCAGGCAATTCACCCCTCCACTTT. It translates to CASSPPGNSPLHF.

This clone showed up just once. The chain carries TRBV2 and TRBJ2-7; TRBD2 agrees at 10 bases. The CDR3 length is 14 residues. In germline, CDR1 is SNHLY, CDR2 FYNNEI. Trimming took 8 bases from V and 5 from J; bases not matched to a gene: 9. CDR3 amino acids: CASLPSGGLDEQYF. The DNA for the CDR3 is TGTGCCAGCCTACCTAGCGGGGGCCTTGACGAGCAGTACTTC.

This chain joins TRBV27 and TRBJ1-1; D is uncertain. V gave up 3 bases and J gave up 4 bases, with 12 bases separating them. The CDR3 sequence is 14 residues long. CDR1 MNHEY and CDR2 SMNVEV come from the germline V gene (reference sequence). The CDR3 region has the DNA TGTGCCAGCAGTTTTCGCCGGCGGGGCACTGAAGCTTTCTTT. It translates to CASSFRRRGTEAFF.

The chain's CDR3 is CASSRPESSYNEQFF. CDR3 coding DNA: TGTGCCAGCAGCCGGCCCGAGAGCTCCTACAATGAGCAGTTCTTC. This chain joins TRBV7-8 and TRBJ2-1; D ambiguous. V shed 5 bases and J shed 0 bases, with 11 bases lying between them. This CDR3 is built from 15 residues. Germline lookup yields CDR1 SGHVS and CDR2 FQNEAQ. The complete variable domain, with remaining parts taken from reference TRBV7-8 and TRBJ2-1, reads GAGVSQSPRYKVAKRGQDVALRCDPISGHVSLFWYQQALGQGPEFLTYFQNEAQLDKSGLPSDRFFAERPEGSVSTLKIQRTQQEDSAVYLCASSRPESSYNEQFFGPGTRLTVL.

V gene TRBV11-2 combines with J gene TRBJ1-2; 7 bases line up with TRBD1. Germline assignment: CDR1 SGHAT and CDR2 FQNNGV. The trim removed 1 base at V and 7 bases at J, leaving 6 bases unmatched. The CDR3 sequence is 14 residues long. As DNA, the CDR3 is TGTGCCAGCAGCTTAGCCGTGGGGACAGTTGGCTACACCTTC. Translating it yields CASSLAVGTVGYTF.

This sequence joins TRBV11-2 and TRBJ2-1, with D perhaps TRBD2 (5 bases). Trimming took 5 bases from V and 9 from J, leaving 14 bases between them. Germline CDR1 is SGHAT and CDR2 is FQNNGV. The CDR3 totals 13 residues. The CDR3, as DNA: TGTGCCAGCAGCACTCAGGCGGGCGTTGAGCAGTTCTTC. Protein sequence: CASSTQAGVEQFF.

This chain uses TRBV15 with TRBJ1-6, with D perhaps TRBD1 (6 bases). CDR3 size: 12 residues. Germline V CDR1 and CDR2: LNHNV, YYDKDF (reference sequence). The germline V and J ends were trimmed by 3 bases and 14 bases, with 11 bases remaining between them. The CDR3 coding sequence is TGTGCCACCAGCAGTTATACAGGGTCCCTCCACTTT. This gives the protein CATSSYTGSLHF.

As for this clone: Distinct nucleotide sequences in the sample also encode this CDR3. V and J are TRBV29-1 and TRBJ1-1; D might be TRBD1 (6 bases). Between the trimmed V and J ends, which lost 5 bases and 1 base, there was a span of 8 bases. Germline lookup yields CDR1 SQVTM and CDR2 ANQGSEA. The CDR3 is 12 residues long. The CDR3 DNA sequence: TGCAGCGTTCTGACAGGGAACACTGAAGCTTTCTTT. It encodes CSVLTGNTEAFF.

The gene calls are TRBV3-1 (or the pseudogene TRBV3-2) and TRBJ2-5, with TRBD2 matching 10 bases. CDR1 and CDR2 from the germline V gene are LGHDT and YNNKEL (reference sequence). V trimming: 0 bases; J trimming: 1 base; junction bases outside the gene matches: 8. This CDR3 region has 18 residues. This CDR3 reads CASSQDSGLAGVQETQYF. The CDR3 nucleotides are TGTGCCAGCAGCCAAGATTCCGGGCTAGCGGGGGTCCAAGAGACCCAGTACTTC.